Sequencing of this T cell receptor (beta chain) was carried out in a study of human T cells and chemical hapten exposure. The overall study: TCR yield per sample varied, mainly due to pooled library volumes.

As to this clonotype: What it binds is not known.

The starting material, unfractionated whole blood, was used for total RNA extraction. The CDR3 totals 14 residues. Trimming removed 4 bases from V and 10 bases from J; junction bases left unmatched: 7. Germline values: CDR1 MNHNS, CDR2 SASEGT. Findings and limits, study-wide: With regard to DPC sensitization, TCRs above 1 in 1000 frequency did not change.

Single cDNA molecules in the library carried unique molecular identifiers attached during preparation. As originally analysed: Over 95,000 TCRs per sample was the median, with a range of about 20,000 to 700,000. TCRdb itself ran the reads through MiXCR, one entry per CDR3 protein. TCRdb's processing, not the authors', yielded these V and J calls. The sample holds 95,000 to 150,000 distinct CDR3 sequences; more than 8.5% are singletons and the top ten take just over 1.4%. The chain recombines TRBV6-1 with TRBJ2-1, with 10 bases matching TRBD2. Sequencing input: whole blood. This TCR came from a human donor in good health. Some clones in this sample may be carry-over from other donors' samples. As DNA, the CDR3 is TGTGCCAGCAGTGGGAGCGGGGGGGCCCGGGAGCAGTTCTTC. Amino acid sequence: CASSGSGGAREQFF.